This TCR beta chain was sequenced in a study of shared clonotypes between healthy human individuals. Whole-study context: Donor ages ranged 18 to 49 years: a couple of women, a few men.

The method was immunoSEQ multiplex PCR; TCRdb's version includes in-frame clones alone and lacks a portion of them. Of about 1 million clones listed, roughly 80% are singletons. Memory CD4+ cells were the fraction left after CD45RA+ naive selection. The length of the CDR3 is 14 residues. Trimming took 3 bases from V and 3 from J, leaving 10 bases between them. Germline V lookup: CDR1 SGDLS, CDR2 YYNGEE. The sequenced material came from memory CD4+ T cells sorted from blood. The subset denotes: CD45RA-negative fraction. This chain joins TRBV9 and TRBJ1-3; unclear D gene. The receptor was derived from a man between 18 and 29 years old in good health. CDR3 sequence (DNA): TGTGCCAGCAGCGCCCCTATGGTTGGAAACACCATATATTTT. It is translated as CASSAPMVGNTIYF.